The 32 T cell receptor beta chains presented below share a single source sample, sequenced in a study of post-analysis software for immune sequencing data. Whole-study results and caveats: Comparison of patients with controls showed five TRBV segments more frequent in patients, TRBV5-6, TRBV5-1 and TRBV20-1 among them.

The TCR beta cDNA libraries carried unique molecular identifiers. TCRdb itself ran the PCR reads through MiXCR, one entry per CDR3 protein. The sample contains hundreds of thousands of distinct CDR3 sequences, roughly three fifths of which appear only once. These TCRs are of unknown antigen specificity. The sequencing input was blood. These receptors all stem from a girl between 2 and 10 years old with multiple sclerosis.

This sequence joins TRBV5-1 and TRBJ1-1; D is undetermined. The CDR3 length is 14 residues. The germline V gene encodes CDR1 SGHRS and CDR2 YFSETQ. The germline V and J ends were trimmed by 5 bases and 4 bases, with 15 bases remaining between them. CDR3 coding DNA: TGCGCCAGCAGAGGCGCGGTAGTAAGCACTGAAGCTTTCTTT. Its protein product is CASRGAVVSTEAFF.

This clonotype has only a few counts. This chain uses TRBV6-4 with TRBJ2-3, with D hard to call. CDR3 length: 15 amino acids. Trimming pared 8 bases from V and 0 bases from J, leaving 15 bases between. CDR1 MRHNA and CDR2 SNTAGT come from the germline V gene. CDR3 loop: CASSQSRSSTDTQYF. The CDR3 nucleotides are TGTGCCAGCTCACAGTCCAGGTCCAGCACAGATACGCAGTATTTT.

The chain is built from TRBV4-2 and TRBJ2-1; D is perhaps TRBD1 (6 bases). Trimming stripped 0 bases from V and 3 bases from J, with 12 bases between. CDR3 length: 16 amino acids. CDR1 is LGHNA, CDR2 YNFKEQ, per germline. DNA for the CDR3: TGTGCCAGCAGCCAAGACCGCCAGGGGCTCTACAATGAGCAGTTCTTC. Amino acids: CASSQDRQGLYNEQFF.

The V and J genes are TRBV5-1 and TRBJ1-2; tentatively, D is TRBD1 (6 bases). Germline V gives CDR1 SGHRS, CDR2 YFSETQ. Trimming left V 0 bases short and J 7 bases short, with 16 bases between. The CDR3 contains 15 residues. The CDR3 reads CASSLGGAGASGYTF. The CDR3 nucleotides are TGCGCCAGCAGCTTGGGGGGGGCGGGCGCATCTGGCTACACCTTC.

The chain employs TRBV29-1 and TRBJ2-7, with TRBD2 matching over 11 bases. This CDR3 contains 16 residues. Losses at the gene ends were 4 bases for V and 2 bases for J; bases not matched to a gene: 10. The V gene's germline CDR1 is SQVTM and CDR2 ANQGSEA. The CDR3 DNA reads TGCAGCGTTGCCCCGACTAGCGGGGCTTCCCCCTACGAGCAGTACTTC. Amino acid sequence: CSVAPTSGASPYEQYF.

This clonotype showed up just a few times. V gene TRBV20-1 combines with J gene TRBJ2-5; 9 positions agree with TRBD1. Germline lookup yields CDR1 DFQATT and CDR2 SNEGSKA (reference sequence). V trimming: 7 bases; J trimming: 2 bases; junction bases outside the gene matches: 8. The CDR3 consists of 14 residues. The CDR3 sequence: CSVRTGESQETQYF. The CDR3 DNA is TGCAGTGTACGGACAGGGGAATCACAAGAGACCCAGTACTTC.

This clonotype was detected only once. Given a much more abundant clone one base away, this may be a read error. No conserved phenylalanine or tryptophan is present at the end of the CDR3, so a read error is the likely explanation. The V gene is TRBV5-1, the J gene TRBJ2-1; TRBD2 aligns across 14 bases. This CDR3 spans 17 amino acids. Germline trimming cut 0 bases from V and 5 bases from J; bases unmatched to any gene: 4. Germline V CDR1 and CDR2: SGHRS, YFSETQ. In DNA form, the CDR3 reads TGCGCCAGCAGCTTGGTAGGACTAGCGGGAGGCCACAATGAGCAGTTCTGC. Translating gives CASSLVGLAGGHNEQFC.

The CDR3 sequence: CATSRDHMASGGNDEQFF. DNA for the CDR3: TGTGCCACCAGCAGAGATCACATGGCTAGCGGGGGAAATGATGAGCAGTTCTTC. J is TRBJ2-1 and V is TRBV15, with 10 nucleotides matching TRBD2. The CDR3 contains 18 residues. Germline V gene lookup returns CDR1 LNHNV and CDR2 YYDKDF (reference sequence). J lost 8 bases, V lost 0 bases, and 13 bases had no gene match.

The chain recombines TRBV6-1 with TRBJ2-4, with no clear D. With 2 bases removed from V and 5 bases from J, the gap between germline ends came to 7 bases. Per the germline V gene, CDR1 is MNHNS and CDR2 is SASEGT. This CDR3 is 13 amino acids long. The DNA for the CDR3 is TGTGCCAGCAGTGAAATACTGGAAAACATTCAGTACTTC. Translating gives CASSEILENIQYF.

The chain employs TRBV5-1 and TRBJ2-3; 13 bases map to TRBD2. V was clipped by 3 bases and J by 0 bases; unmatched bases: 7. In germline, CDR1 is SGHRS, CDR2 YFSETQ. CDR3 length: 18 residues. The chain's CDR3 is CASSSTPGLAGSTDTQYF. The CDR3 DNA reads TGCGCCAGCAGCTCCACACCGGGACTAGCGGGAAGCACAGATACGCAGTATTTT.

A few counts support this clonotype. The chain links TRBV12-3 or TRBV12-4 to TRBJ2-3; the match to TRBD2 covers 12 bases. V lost 7 bases, J lost 3 bases, and 5 bases stayed unmatched. There are 15 residues in the CDR3. CDR3 coding DNA: TGTGCCAGCATCAACCTAGCGGGAGGGACAGATACGCAGTATTTT. Its translation: CASINLAGGTDTQYF.

This rearrangement joins TRBV6-5 to TRBJ2-1, with TRBD1 as a possible D gene (6 bases). V was pared by 5 bases and J by 0 bases, with 14 bases between. The germline gives CDR1 MNHEY, CDR2 SVGAGI. This CDR3 region has 16 residues. The DNA for the CDR3 is TGTGCCAGCAGTGACGGTACAGGGCCCTCCTACAATGAGCAGTTCTTC. Translating gives CASSDGTGPSYNEQFF.

The gene calls are TRBV5-6 and TRBJ2-5; no clear D. With 3 bases removed from V and 0 bases from J, the gap between germline ends came to 6 bases. The V gene's germline CDR1 is SGHDT and CDR2 YYEEEE. The CDR3 has 13 amino acids. In DNA, the CDR3 is TGTGCCAGCAGCTCCCAAGACCAAGAGACCCAGTACTTC. The encoded protein is CASSSQDQETQYF.

This sequence joins TRBV2 and TRBJ2-7, with a weak D call TRBD1 (5 bases). CDR1 is SNHLY, CDR2 FYNNEI, per germline. This CDR3 comprises 15 residues. V was trimmed by 3 bases and J by 2 bases, leaving 14 bases between them. CDR3 amino acids: CASSDPQGMAYEQYF. The DNA for the CDR3 is TGTGCCAGCAGTGACCCGCAGGGAATGGCCTACGAGCAGTACTTC.

The chain combines TRBV20-1 with TRBJ2-3, with 9 bases aligning to TRBD1. The CDR3 consists of 16 residues. J gave up 1 base and V 1 base, and 6 bases lay outside the gene matches. Germline V gives CDR1 DFQATT, CDR2 SNEGSKA (reference sequence). CDR3: CSARGGQGLGTDTQYF. The CDR3 bases are TGCAGTGCTAGAGGGGGACAGGGACTTGGCACAGATACGCAGTATTTT.

In this sample, this clonotype turned up a few times. This chain uses TRBV11-2 with TRBJ2-3, with D unclear. This CDR3 spans 16 amino acids. V dropped 5 bases and J dropped 0 bases, with 15 bases sitting between them. The germline gives CDR1 SGHAT, CDR2 FQNNGV. The CDR3 DNA is TGTGCCAGCAGCCCTTTAGTAATTGCTAGCACAGATACGCAGTATTTT. The encoded protein is CASSPLVIASTDTQYF.

The V gene is TRBV20-1, the J gene TRBJ2-3; maybe TRBD2 (6 bases). The CDR3 spans 16 residues. The germline CDR1 and CDR2 sequences are DFQATT and SNEGSKA (reference sequence). Trimming shortened V by 6 bases and J by 0 bases, and 19 bases separated the two germline ends. The CDR3 region has the DNA TGCAGTGCGATTTTGCCGGGGCGGGATAGCACAGATACGCAGTATTTT. Translated, it gives CSAILPGRDSTDTQYF.

The V call is TRBV12-3 or TRBV12-4, the J call TRBJ2-7; no reliable D call. Trimming cost V 3 bases and J 6 bases, with 15 bases left between them. The CDR3 is made up of 14 amino acids. The chain's CDR3 is CASSFGGAWAEQYF. DNA of the CDR3: TGTGCCAGCAGTTTCGGCGGCGCCTGGGCCGAGCAGTACTTC.

The genes are TRBV25-1 and TRBJ1-1, with 8 bases lining up with TRBD1. Germline-derived CDR1 and CDR2 are MGHDK and SYGVNS. V lost 7 bases, J lost 3 bases, and 4 bases stayed unmatched. There are 13 residues in the CDR3. Written as DNA, the CDR3 is TGTGCCAGCAACCAGGGGGCGCACACTGAAGCTTTCTTT. It specifies CASNQGAHTEAFF.

The gene calls are TRBV6-5 and TRBJ1-5, with TRBD1 as a possible D gene (5 bases). Trimming removed 10 bases at V and 5 bases at J, with 15 bases between. In germline, CDR1 is MNHEY, CDR2 SVGAGI. This CDR3 comprises 13 residues. The CDR3 DNA sequence: TGTGCCACCCGGGACGGATTTGATCAGCCCCAGCATTTT. Protein product: CATRDGFDQPQHF.

This chain joins TRBV12-3 or TRBV12-4 and TRBJ2-5; 8 bases map to TRBD2. The CDR3 extends over 15 amino acids. With 1 base clipped from V and 3 bases from J, the junction kept 4 bases outside the gene matches. The CDR3 loop reads CASSLGSGGEETQYF. The CDR3 nucleotides read TGTGCCAGCAGTTTAGGGAGCGGGGGCGAAGAGACCCAGTACTTC.

J is TRBJ2-3 and V is TRBV5-1, with 12 bases fitting TRBD1. Germline assignment: CDR1 SGHRS and CDR2 YFSETQ. The CDR3 covers 15 residues. With V trimmed by 4 bases and J by 5 bases, 5 bases remained unmatched. The CDR3: CASSLGTGGKDTQYF. The CDR3 bases are TGCGCCAGCAGCCTTGGGACAGGGGGCAAAGATACGCAGTATTTT.

The chain is built from TRBV29-1 and TRBJ1-1; D is unresolved. Trimming removed 7 bases at V and 1 base at J, with 16 bases between. The CDR3 has 14 amino acids. The germline gives CDR1 SQVTM, CDR2 ANQGSEA. CDR3 region: CSAISSTKNTEAFF. In DNA, the CDR3 is TGCAGCGCTATCTCATCGACCAAGAACACTGAAGCTTTCTTT.

The chain combines TRBV12-3 or TRBV12-4 with TRBJ2-3; a possible D gene is TRBD1 (5 bases). V lost 6 bases and J 5 bases, leaving 9 bases between the germline ends. The CDR3 length is 12 residues. The CDR3 nucleotides read TGTGCCAGCAGGGGTGACAGAGATACGCAGTATTTT. Translated, it gives CASRGDRDTQYF.

This clonotype has just one count. The V call is TRBV7-2, the J call TRBJ2-1; 10 bases are shared with TRBD2. CDR1 SGHTA and CDR2 FQGNSA come from the germline V gene. V gave up 7 bases and J gave up 8 bases; unmatched junction bases: 8. This CDR3 is built from 14 residues. As DNA, the CDR3 is TGTGCCAGCACTTCCGGGCTAGCGGGGGATGAGCAGTTCTTC. Protein: CASTSGLAGDEQFF.

The CDR3 sequence is CASSLSRDRVDYGYTF. CDR3 sequence (DNA): TGCGCCAGCAGCTTGTCCCGGGACAGGGTTGACTATGGCTACACCTTC. The V and J genes are TRBV5-1 and TRBJ1-2; TRBD1 matches 9 bases. This CDR3 region has 16 residues. Unmatched junction bases numbered 7, after V lost 1 base and J lost 3 bases. Germline CDR1 SGHRS, CDR2 YFSETQ. The full variable domain, its missing parts supplied by reference TRBV5-1 and TRBJ1-2, is KAGVTQTPRYLIKTRGQQVTLSCSPISGHRSVSWYQQTPGQGLQFLFEYFSETQRNKGNFPGRFSGRQFSNSRSEMNVSTLELGDSALYLCASSLSRDRVDYGYTFGSGTRLTVV.

Only a few counts were recorded for this clonotype. This chain joins TRBV3-1 and TRBJ2-5, with D possibly matching TRBD2 (5 bases). V was cut by 1 base and J by 2 bases, with 11 bases left in between. Germline V gene sequence: CDR1 LGHDT, CDR2 YNNKEL (reference sequence). The CDR3 contains 15 residues. CDR3 DNA: TGTGCCAGCAGCCAAGGGCAGCGGCGTCAAGAGACCCAGTACTTC. This codes for CASSQGQRRQETQYF.

The genes are TRBV12-3 or TRBV12-4 and TRBJ1-1; TRBD1 agrees at 7 bases. J was trimmed by 4 bases and V by 7 bases; bases with no gene match: 6. This CDR3 spans 13 amino acids. Written as DNA, the CDR3 is TGTGCCAGCAACCTTCAGGGGGTCACTGAAGCTTTCTTT. This gives the protein CASNLQGVTEAFF.

The chain couples TRBV10-1 to TRBJ1-1; no reliable D call. The CDR3 has 13 amino acids. Germline CDR1 and CDR2: WNHNN and SYGVQD (reference sequence). V lost 3 bases and J lost 5, with 10 bases in between. Here the CDR3 reads CASSDSIPTEAFF. The CDR3 region has the DNA TGCGCCAGCAGTGACAGTATCCCGACTGAAGCTTTCTTT.

V usage is TRBV18 and J usage is TRBJ2-5, with D tentatively TRBD1 or TRBD2 (5 bases each). The germline V gene encodes CDR1 KGHSH and CDR2 LQKENI. The CDR3 spans 14 residues. V gave up 2 bases and J gave up 1 base, with 8 bases separating them. The CDR3 loop is CASSPKGSQETQYF. The CDR3 bases are TGTGCCAGCTCACCAAAGGGGAGCCAAGAGACCCAGTACTTC.

The V call is TRBV19, the J call TRBJ2-7; TRBD1 matches 9 bases. This CDR3 spans 16 amino acids. Unmatched junction bases numbered 13, after V lost 5 bases and J lost 5 bases. Germline assignment: CDR1 LNHDA and CDR2 SQIVND (reference sequence). The CDR3: CASSLQLGTGLNEQYF. CDR3 coding DNA: TGTGCCAGTAGTCTACAGCTTGGGACAGGGTTGAACGAGCAGTACTTC.

Comment on this clonotype: This may arise from a read error, as a much more abundant clone is one base away. V is TRBV11-2 and J is TRBJ2-5, with D perhaps assigned TRBD1 or TRBD2 (6 bases each). The CDR3 length is 14 residues. In germline, CDR1 is SGHAT, CDR2 FQNNGV. The CDR3 nucleotides are TGTGCCTGCAGCTTAGGAGGGGGCCAAGAGACCCAGTACTTC. Translating it yields CACSLGGGQETQYF.